This TCR beta chain appears in the sequencing data of a study of siplizumab effects on memory and regulatory T cells. Study-wide points: A significant reduction in alloreactive sequences traceable to unstimulated CD4+ memory cells was produced by siplizumab. Mappable CD4+ clones that were alloreactive averaged about 69% Treg-derived with siplizumab versus approximately 29% in controls.

The CDR3 extends over 14 amino acids. V shed 0 bases and J shed 3 bases, with 12 bases lying between them. The germline V gene has CDR1 GTSNPN and CDR2 SVGIG (reference sequence). Details on this clone: What it binds is not known.

Clones were read by immunoSEQ multiplex PCR, and TCRdb kept only the in-frame ones, dropping some. The top ten clones hold 0.32% of a sample with 99,000 or so clones, about 93% of them seen once. This receptor was identified in a human donor in good health. The sample comprised CD4+ T cells sorted from blood. The V gene is TRBV30, the J gene TRBJ2-7; D is ambiguous. This CDR3 reads CAWSVGTSLYEQYF. In nucleotides, the CDR3 is TGTGCCTGGAGTGTCGGCACTTCTCTCTACGAGCAGTACTTC.